The 26 T cell receptor beta chains reported below all come from one sample, sequenced in a study of T cell responses to AZD1222 COVID-19 vaccine. The table came from immunoSEQ multiplex PCR; TCRdb's copy has only in-frame clones and leaves some out. The table includes 80,000 to 95,000 clones, roughly 86% detected once. The starting material was peripheral blood, obtained 28 days after the second AZD1222 dose. These receptors originate from an adult who received the AZD1222 COVID-19 vaccine.

The V gene is TRBV6-4, the J gene TRBJ2-3; D gene ambiguous. Germline CDR1 is MRHNA and CDR2 is SNTAGT. The length of the CDR3 is 13 residues. Trimming stripped 5 bases from V and 0 bases from J, with 6 bases between. Here the CDR3 DNA reads TGTGCCAGCAGTCTGGACAGCACAGATACGCAGTATTTT. It codes for CASSLDSTDTQYF.

The gene calls are TRBV9 and TRBJ1-3; D remains unclear. V lost 4 bases and J 4 bases, leaving 18 bases between the germline ends. CDR3 length: 16 amino acids. Germline V gene data show CDR1 as SGDLS and CDR2 as YYNGEE. Written as DNA, the CDR3 is TGTGCCAGCAGCCATTCCAGATTGGGTGCCGGAAACACCATATATTTT. This gives the protein CASSHSRLGAGNTIYF.

The gene calls are TRBV28 and TRBJ2-7; the match to TRBD1 covers 10 bases. The trim removed 4 bases at V and 0 bases at J, leaving 12 bases unmatched. In germline, CDR1 is MDHEN, CDR2 SYDVKM. The CDR3 sequence is 18 residues long. The DNA for the CDR3 is TGTGCCAGCAGTTCGAATCCCGGGACAGGGGTCGCCTCCTACGAGCAGTACTTC. Translation: CASSSNPGTGVASYEQYF.

The V call is TRBV6-2 or TRBV6-3, the J call TRBJ1-5; 7 bases line up with TRBD1. The V gene's germline CDR1 is MNHEY and CDR2 SVGEGT. V trimming: 0 bases; J trimming: 13 bases; junction bases outside the gene matches: 6. The CDR3 has 13 amino acids. Here the CDR3 reads CASSYSGDSPQHF. The CDR3, as DNA: TGTGCCAGCAGTTACTCCGGGGACAGCCCGCAGCATTTT.

The chain joins TRBV6-1 to TRBJ1-1; 9 bases line up with TRBD1. Germline-derived CDR1 and CDR2 are MNHNS and SASEGT. The CDR3 length is 17 residues. V lost 2 bases and J lost 1; bases outside the gene matches: 8. The CDR3 sequence: CASSEYPGTGRNTEAFF. DNA for the CDR3: TGTGCCAGCAGTGAATACCCAGGGACAGGGAGGAACACTGAAGCTTTCTTT.

The CDR3 sequence is CASSFPGNEQFF. DNA for the CDR3: TGTGCCAGCAGTTTTCCGGGCAATGAGCAGTTCTTC. The chain joins TRBV27 to TRBJ2-1; D uncertain. The germline gives CDR1 MNHEY, CDR2 SMNVEV (reference sequence). The CDR3 contains 12 residues. V lost 3 bases, J lost 6 bases, and 6 bases lay in between.

This chain links TRBV19 with TRBJ2-5; TRBD2 aligns across 15 bases. V shed 6 bases and J 5 bases; nucleotides not matched to a gene: 4. This CDR3 contains 15 residues. Germline V lookup: CDR1 LNHDA, CDR2 SQIVND (reference sequence). The CDR3 reads CASSGLAGGGETQYF. CDR3 DNA sequence: TGTGCCAGTAGCGGACTAGCGGGAGGGGGCGAGACCCAGTACTTC.

The chain employs TRBV4-2 and TRBJ1-3, with D tentatively TRBD1 (5 bases). Germline-derived CDR1 and CDR2 are LGHNA and YNFKEQ. This CDR3 is built from 16 residues. V lost 0 bases and J lost 0, with 9 bases in between. The CDR3 DNA sequence: TGTGCCAGCAGCCAAGAGGACACCAACTCTGGAAACACCATATATTTT. Amino acid sequence: CASSQEDTNSGNTIYF.

This clone was counted once. V is TRBV6-2 or TRBV6-3 and J is TRBJ2-7; 8 bases are a match to TRBD2. Germline V CDR1 and CDR2: MNHEY, SVGEGT. The V gene end was trimmed by 5 bases and the J gene end by 1 base; junction bases not matched to a gene: 10. The CDR3 is made up of 16 amino acids. In DNA form, the CDR3 reads TGTGCCAGCAGTGACGCGGGGGGCGGGAGGTCCTACGAGCAGTACTTC. Its translation is CASSDAGGGRSYEQYF.

The rearrangement uses TRBV5-4 and TRBJ2-6; D remains unclear. V lost 4 bases and J lost 0, with 11 bases in between. The CDR3 covers 16 residues. Looked up from germline, CDR1 is SGHNT and CDR2 is YYREEE (reference sequence). Here the CDR3 DNA reads TGTGCCAGCAGCCCGGGCGCCCGCTCTGGGGCCAACGTCCTGACTTTC. Its protein is CASSPGARSGANVLTF.

This clone is a singleton in its sample. This chain connects TRBV5-1 to TRBJ1-1; possible D gene TRBD1, 6 bases. The V end was cut by 0 bases, the J end by 1 base, with 10 bases between. Per germline, CDR1 SGHRS and CDR2 YFSETQ. This CDR3 is 15 amino acids long. The CDR3 coding sequence is TGCGCCAGCAGCTTGGCGGGGGGCGCGAACACTGAAGCTTTCTTT. Translation gives CASSLAGGANTEAFF.

This clone was seen once. The chain recombines TRBV10-1 with TRBJ1-2; tentatively, D is TRBD1 (5 bases). With 0 bases removed from V and 8 bases from J, the gap between germline ends came to 19 bases. CDR1 WNHNN and CDR2 SYGVQD come from the germline V gene (reference sequence). The CDR3 length is 16 residues. CDR3 nucleotides: TGCGCCAGCAGTGAGTCTAGTTCAACCGGGACCCGAGGCTACACCTTC. Protein sequence: CASSESSSTGTRGYTF.

The genes are TRBV7-9 and TRBJ2-5; 9 nucleotides match TRBD1. The trim removed 5 bases at V and 5 bases at J, leaving 12 bases unmatched. The CDR3 spans 16 residues. Germline-derived CDR1 and CDR2 are SEHNR and FQNEAQ (reference sequence). As DNA, the CDR3 is TGTGCCAGCAGCATATTCCGGGACAGGGTCAGCGAGACCCAGTACTTC. Translated: CASSIFRDRVSETQYF.

The chain couples TRBV15 to TRBJ1-5; D is ambiguous. Trimming took 1 base from V and 6 from J, leaving 10 bases between them. CDR1 LNHNV and CDR2 YYDKDF come from the germline V gene (reference sequence). The CDR3 has 14 residues. DNA of the CDR3: TGTGCCACCAGCAGAGTGGCAGTACTTCAGCCCCAGCATTTT. Protein product: CATSRVAVLQPQHF.

The V and J genes are TRBV28 and TRBJ2-2; TRBD1 aligns across 7 bases. The V gene's germline CDR1 is MDHEN and CDR2 SYDVKM. The CDR3 runs 14 residues. V dropped 6 bases and J dropped 6; count of bases not matched to a gene: 7. CDR3 sequence (DNA): TGTGCCAGCAGATCGACAGGGTTCCCCGGGGAGCTGTTTTTT. Its translation: CASRSTGFPGELFF.

This chain links TRBV29-1 with TRBJ1-2; 7 bases match TRBD1. Trimming removed 0 bases from V and 9 bases from J; junction bases left unmatched: 7. This CDR3 region has 13 residues. Germline V CDR1 and CDR2: SQVTM, ANQGSEA. The CDR3 coding sequence is TGCAGCGTTGAAGATCAGACAGGGTATAGCTACACCTTC. Translating it yields CSVEDQTGYSYTF.

The rearrangement links TRBV5-5 to TRBJ2-5; D gene uncertain. Per germline, CDR1 SGHKS and CDR2 YYEKEE (reference sequence). The CDR3 loop spans 11 amino acids. Trimming shortened V by 6 bases and J by 4 bases, and 7 bases separated the two germline ends. The CDR3 spells CASNSGETQYF. In nucleotides, the CDR3 is TGTGCCAGCAACTCAGGAGAGACCCAGTACTTC.

This clone was observed a few times. The CDR3 sequence: CASSLGVAGVTSYNEQFF. Written as DNA, the CDR3 is TGTGCCAGCAGCTTAGGGGTAGCGGGAGTGACGTCCTACAATGAGCAGTTCTTC. The chain is built from TRBV7-2 and TRBJ2-1; TRBD2 agrees at 9 bases. CDR1 SGHTA and CDR2 FQGNSA come from the germline V gene. V shed 1 base and J 1 base; nucleotides not matched to a gene: 8. The length of the CDR3 is 18 residues.

Remarks on this clone: Relative to the germline gene, one junction end is altered; a read error may explain this. This sequence joins TRBV24-1 and TRBJ1-5; D uncertain. The CDR3 sequence is 17 residues long. CDR1 and CDR2 (germline): KGHDR, SFDVKD. CDR3 nucleotides: TGTGCCACCAGTGATTCGCGAATTCCGGAGTCATCAGCCCCAGTAAATTTT. Amino acid sequence: CATSDSRIPESSAPVNF.

The rearrangement links TRBV13 to TRBJ2-1; D not resolved. V was shortened by 3 bases and J by 8 bases, with 14 bases between the two germline ends. This CDR3 has 14 amino acids. In germline, CDR1 is PRHDT, CDR2 FYEKMQ (reference sequence). CDR3 DNA sequence: TGTGCCAGCAGCTTCTTGTCGGTCTTGGATGAGCAGTTCTTC. Translated, it gives CASSFLSVLDEQFF. Looking up the rest from reference TRBV13 and TRBJ2-1 gives the full variable domain: AAGVIQSPRHLIKEKRETATLKCYPIPRHDTVYWYQQGPGQDPQFLISFYEKMQSDKGSIPDRFSAQQFSDYHSELNMSSLELGDSALYFCASSFLSVLDEQFFGPGTRLTVL.

This chain connects TRBV4-2 to TRBJ2-5, with 9 bases that match TRBD2. The germline V gene has CDR1 LGHNA and CDR2 YNFKEQ. The CDR3 is made up of 15 amino acids. The ends lost 0 bases at V and 4 bases at J; junction bases unmatched: 3. The CDR3 coding sequence is TGTGCCAGCAGCCAAGATAGCGGGAGAACAGAGACCCAGTACTTC. This encodes CASSQDSGRTETQYF.

The rearrangement uses TRBV5-5 and TRBJ1-2; D unclear. The CDR3 consists of 15 residues. Germline-derived CDR1 and CDR2 are SGHKS and YYEKEE (reference sequence). Trimming pared 1 base from V and 1 base from J, leaving 11 bases between. CDR3 region: CASSLPTTFNYGYTF. The CDR3 DNA is TGTGCCAGCAGCTTGCCGACGACCTTTAACTATGGCTACACCTTC. Based on the CDR3 plus reference TRBV5-5 and TRBJ1-2, the full variable domain is DAGVTQSPTHLIKTRGQQVTLRCSPISGHKSVSWYQQVLGQGPQFIFQYYEKEERGRGNFPDRFSARQFPNYSSELNVNALLLGDSALYLCASSLPTTFNYGYTFGSGTRLTVV.

The J gene is TRBJ1-2, the V gene TRBV3-1 (or the pseudogene TRBV3-2); 8 bases line up with TRBD1. The CDR3 is 15 amino acids. After removal of 3 bases from V and 4 bases from J, the junction contained 7 bases not matched to a gene. CDR1 and CDR2 (germline): LGHDT, YNNKEL (reference sequence). CDR3 bases: TGTGCCAGCAGCCACAGGGGGCTTATCTCCTATGGCTACACCTTC. Translated: CASSHRGLISYGYTF.

This chain connects TRBV6-2 or TRBV6-3 to TRBJ1-1; 10 positions match TRBD1. This CDR3 contains 15 residues. CDR1 MNHEY and CDR2 SVGEGT come from the germline V gene. V shed 2 bases, J shed 4 bases, and the junction held 4 bases outside the gene matches. The CDR3, as DNA: TGTGCCAGCAGTTACCCCCGGACAGGGGGCACTGAAGCTTTCTTT. This codes for CASSYPRTGGTEAFF.

This clone was recorded a few times. The chain links TRBV24-1 to TRBJ2-2; D uncertain. V lost 4 bases, J lost 5 bases, and 13 bases lay in between. Germline CDR1 and CDR2: KGHDR and SFDVKD. This CDR3 is built from 15 residues. The DNA for the CDR3 is TGTGCCACCAGTGACCCCAAGACGCAGACCGGGGAGCTGTTTTTT. Protein sequence: CATSDPKTQTGELFF.

The chain combines TRBV2 with TRBJ2-5; unclear D gene. V lost 6 bases and J 7 bases, leaving 9 bases between the germline ends. The CDR3 runs to 11 residues. From germline, CDR1 is SNHLY and CDR2 FYNNEI. DNA of the CDR3: TGTGCCAGCAGGTCGTCAGCGACCCAGTACTTC. Its protein is CASRSSATQYF.